The 20 T cell receptor beta chains presented below share a single source sample, sequenced in a study of healthy donors' naive CD4 and CD8 T cells. A linear amplification protocol produced the TCR libraries from around 510 ng of total RNA. Via MiXCR, TCRdb re-called the reads, giving one row per CDR3 protein. Among approximately 180,000 distinct CDR3 sequences, around 74% were seen once, and the ten largest hold roughly 2.4%. Sequences were obtained from naive CD4+ and CD8+ T cells sorted from blood, pooled from several donors. These receptors originate from a pool of human donors in good health; the sample pools cells from several healthy donors.

This chain links TRBV20-1 with TRBJ2-2, with TRBD1 identical over 10 bases. Trimming at V came to 5 bases and at J to 4 bases, leaving 4 bases not matched to a gene. The CDR3 has 14 amino acids. From germline, CDR1 is DFQATT and CDR2 SNEGSKA (reference sequence). The CDR3 DNA follows: TGCAGTGCTGGCCGGGACAGGGGCACCGGGGAGCTGTTTTTT. Its protein product is CSAGRDRGTGELFF.

This clonotype turned up a few times. The genes are TRBV29-1 and TRBJ1-2; 7 nucleotides line up with TRBD1. The CDR3 is made up of 12 amino acids. Germline V gene lookup returns CDR1 SQVTM and CDR2 ANQGSEA. J lost 6 bases, V lost 8 bases, and 9 bases had no gene match. In DNA, the CDR3 is TGCAGCATTATTCGGGACAGCCATGGCTACACCTTC. This translates into CSIIRDSHGYTF.

CDR3 sequence (DNA): TGTGCCAGCAGCTCGACGGACAGCTCCTACGAGCAGTACTTC. Translated: CASSSTDSSYEQYF. The V call is TRBV5-6, the J call TRBJ2-7; tentative D call: TRBD1 (6 bases). In germline, CDR1 is SGHDT, CDR2 YYEEEE. CDR3 length: 14 residues. The V end lost 3 bases, the J end lost 0 bases, and 10 bases lay between the germline ends.

The V and J genes are TRBV29-1 and TRBJ1-2, with unresolved D. V gave up 7 bases and J gave up 3 bases, with 12 bases separating them. Germline CDR1 is SQVTM and CDR2 is ANQGSEA. This CDR3 contains 12 residues. DNA of the CDR3: TGCAGCGCCCTTGGGGTTCACTATGGCTACACCTTC. It codes for CSALGVHYGYTF.

The chain employs TRBV13 and TRBJ1-4; the D gene is possibly TRBD1 (6 bases). This CDR3 comprises 12 residues. The germline CDR1 and CDR2 sequences are PRHDT and FYEKMQ (reference sequence). V was cut by 8 bases and J by 8 bases, with 12 bases left in between. CDR3: CASAQGGEKLFF. In DNA form, the CDR3 reads TGTGCCAGCGCACAGGGCGGGGAAAAACTGTTTTTT.

The chain combines TRBV30 with TRBJ2-7; 13 nucleotides match TRBD2. This CDR3 contains 17 residues. V trimming: 3 bases; J trimming: 2 bases; junction bases outside the gene matches: 10. Germline CDR1 GTSNPN, CDR2 SVGIG (reference sequence). The DNA of the CDR3 is TGTGCCTGGAGCGCACAGCTTACTAGCGGGAGGGCCTACGAGCAGTACTTC. Translated: CAWSAQLTSGRAYEQYF.

The genes are TRBV5-4 and TRBJ2-5; possibly TRBD1 or TRBD2 for D (5 bases each). Deletions cut 7 bases from V and 3 bases from J, with 13 bases between. The CDR3 extends over 13 amino acids. Looked up from germline, CDR1 is SGHNT and CDR2 is YYREEE (reference sequence). This CDR3 reads CASAPGGEETQYF. For the CDR3, the DNA is TGTGCCAGCGCCCCTGGGGGAGAAGAGACCCAGTACTTC.

The DNA for the CDR3 is TGTGCCAGCTCGAAAGCGGGGTACACTGAAGCTTTCTTT. Translating gives CASSKAGYTEAFF. The V gene is TRBV27, the J gene TRBJ1-1; D gene unclear. Trimming removed 8 bases from V and 3 bases from J, with 13 bases in between. The CDR3 contains 13 residues. From germline, CDR1 is MNHEY and CDR2 SMNVEV (reference sequence).

The rearrangement links TRBV29-1 to TRBJ2-1; 12 bases align to TRBD2. There are 14 residues in the CDR3. Losses at the gene ends were 7 bases for V and 6 bases for J; bases not matched to a gene: 7. Germline V gives CDR1 SQVTM, CDR2 ANQGSEA. CDR3 sequence (DNA): TGCAGCGACTCGACTAGCGGGAGTCTCAATGAGCAGTTCTTC. Translating gives CSDSTSGSLNEQFF.

This clonotype was seen only a few times. This sequence joins TRBV29-1 and TRBJ1-1; D gene uncertain. V lost 1 base and J 1 base, leaving 4 bases between the germline ends. Germline CDR1 reads SQVTM; CDR2 reads ANQGSEA. The CDR3 sequence is 12 residues long. In DNA, the CDR3 is TGCAGCGTTGAAGCGGGGAACACTGAAGCTTTCTTT. It codes for CSVEAGNTEAFF.

The J gene is TRBJ2-3, the V gene TRBV19; TRBD1 agrees at 8 bases. The CDR3 covers 18 residues. In germline, CDR1 is LNHDA, CDR2 SQIVND (reference sequence). The J segment lost 3 bases and the V segment lost 5 bases, leaving 16 bases of the junction unmatched. CDR3 DNA: TGTGCCAGTAGTCAGATCTCCGTCGCGACAGGGGTGACAGATACGCAGTATTTT. Residues: CASSQISVATGVTDTQYF.

The chain recombines TRBV6-1 with TRBJ2-4; 8 bases match TRBD1. The CDR3 runs to 14 residues. V lost 4 bases, J lost 6 bases, and 5 bases stayed unmatched. Per germline, CDR1 MNHNS and CDR2 SASEGT. This CDR3 is CASSVQGARNIQYF. As DNA, the CDR3 is TGTGCCAGCAGTGTTCAGGGGGCGCGAAACATTCAGTACTTC.

This clonotype is a singleton in its sample. V usage is TRBV19 and J usage is TRBJ2-7; D possibly corresponds to TRBD1 (6 bases). V was trimmed by 4 bases and J by 4 bases, leaving 17 bases between them. CDR3 length equals 15 residues. Germline CDR1 is LNHDA and CDR2 is SQIVND (reference sequence). CDR3 protein: CASSNRVLSSYEQYF. The CDR3 DNA is TGTGCCAGTAGTAACAGGGTCCTGTCTTCTTACGAGCAGTACTTC.

CDR3 residues: CSVVMKGWLVTPGELFF. CDR3 bases: TGCAGCGTTGTAATGAAAGGGTGGCTAGTAACCCCCGGGGAGCTGTTTTTT. The chain employs TRBV29-1 and TRBJ2-2; D remains ambiguous. The V and J ends lost 4 bases and 6 bases respectively, with 24 bases between them. This CDR3 is built from 17 residues. Germline-derived CDR1 and CDR2 are SQVTM and ANQGSEA.

The CDR3 region is CASQLTGLYNEQFF. The CDR3, as DNA: TGTGCCAGCCAACTAACAGGCCTCTACAATGAGCAGTTCTTC. The rearrangement uses TRBV27 and TRBJ2-1; D might be TRBD1 (5 bases). The CDR3 loop spans 14 amino acids. V lost 8 bases, J lost 3 bases, and 14 bases lay in between. CDR1 and CDR2 from the germline V gene are MNHEY and SMNVEV (reference sequence).

The chain links TRBV29-1 to TRBJ1-2, with D maybe TRBD1 (5 bases). V was cut by 4 bases and J by 6 bases, with 15 bases left in between. CDR1 is SQVTM and CDR2 is ANQGSEA in the germline V gene. This CDR3 has 13 residues. CDR3 region: CSVARGAWDGYTF. In nucleotides, the CDR3 is TGCAGCGTTGCGAGGGGAGCATGGGATGGCTACACCTTC.

The chain joins TRBV6-6 to TRBJ2-7; 12 bases match TRBD2. V shed 5 bases and J 4 bases; nucleotides not matched to a gene: 6. The CDR3 loop spans 15 amino acids. CDR1 and CDR2 (germline): MNHNY, SVGAGI (reference sequence). CDR3 in amino acids: CASSPSGRAGYEQYF. CDR3 nucleotide sequence: TGTGCCAGCAGTCCTAGCGGGAGGGCCGGTTACGAGCAGTACTTC.

The J gene is TRBJ1-1, the V gene TRBV2; possible D gene TRBD1, 5 bases. Trimming took 4 bases from V and 6 from J, leaving 15 bases between them. CDR3 length: 14 residues. Per the germline V gene, CDR1 is SNHLY and CDR2 is FYNNEI. CDR3 DNA sequence: TGTGCCAGCAGTGTACCTGGCAGGGACGCTGAAGCTTTCTTT. This translates into CASSVPGRDAEAFF.

This clonotype has only a few counts. This rearrangement joins TRBV29-1 to TRBJ2-1; unclear D gene. Germline lookup yields CDR1 SQVTM and CDR2 ANQGSEA. With 1 base removed from V and 1 base from J, the gap between germline ends came to 11 bases. The CDR3 runs to 15 residues. CDR3 DNA: TGCAGCGTTGAAGCTTACCCCGGGTCCTACAATGAGCAGTTCTTC. Translation gives CSVEAYPGSYNEQFF.

Note on this clonotype: At one end, the junction sequence differs from germline, possibly due to a read error. The chain is built from TRBV5-5 and TRBJ1-1; TRBD1 might be the D (6 bases). The CDR3 is 16 residues long. Looked up from germline, CDR1 is SGHKS and CDR2 is YYEKEE (reference sequence). The CDR3 DNA reads TGTGCCGGCAGCTTGGATGGGGGCCGAATGAACACTGAAGCTTTCTTT. Amino acid sequence: CAGSLDGGRMNTEAFF.